This TCR beta chain was found in a study of CD8 T cells in Susac syndrome. An amount of RNA that ranged from roughly 0.5 to 1 ug was reverse transcribed with random hexamers. By means of immunoSEQ multiplex PCR, TCR beta CDR3 spanning 54 Vbeta and 13 Jbeta underwent amplification. TCRdb reprocessed the immunoSEQ multiplex PCR reads with MiXCR, giving one entry per CDR3 protein. The sample yields under 95,000 distinct CDR3 sequences, roughly 94% seen once. Germline values: CDR1 DFQATT, CDR2 SNEGSKA (reference sequence). Trimming took 8 bases from V and 9 from J; bases not matched to a gene: 8. The CDR3 consists of 13 residues.

This receptor was identified in a human donor with Susac syndrome. Material for sequencing was CD8+ T cells from PBMCs. The genes are TRBV20-1 and TRBJ2-1, with 12 bases aligning to TRBD2. The CDR3 loop reads CSLLAGGPSEQFF. DNA of the CDR3: TGCAGTCTTCTAGCGGGAGGGCCTAGTGAGCAGTTCTTC.